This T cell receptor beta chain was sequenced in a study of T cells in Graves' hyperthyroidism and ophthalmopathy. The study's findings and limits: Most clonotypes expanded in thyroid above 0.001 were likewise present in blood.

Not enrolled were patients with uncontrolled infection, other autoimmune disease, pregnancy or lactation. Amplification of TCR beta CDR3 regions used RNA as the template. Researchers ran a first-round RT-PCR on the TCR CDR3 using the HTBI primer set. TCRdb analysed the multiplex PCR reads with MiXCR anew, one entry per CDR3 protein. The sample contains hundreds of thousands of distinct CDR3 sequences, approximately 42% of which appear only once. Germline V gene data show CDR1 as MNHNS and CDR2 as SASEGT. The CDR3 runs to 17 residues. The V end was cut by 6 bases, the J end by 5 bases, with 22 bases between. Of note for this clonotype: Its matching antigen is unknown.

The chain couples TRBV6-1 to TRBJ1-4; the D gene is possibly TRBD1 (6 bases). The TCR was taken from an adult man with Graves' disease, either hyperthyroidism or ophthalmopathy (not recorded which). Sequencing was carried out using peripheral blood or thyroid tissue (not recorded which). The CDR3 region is CASSHDRRGTDNEKLFF. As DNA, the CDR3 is TGTGCCAGCAGCCATGACAGGCGGGGCACTGACAATGAAAAACTGTTTTTT.